This T cell receptor beta chain emerged from a study of identical twins. The length of the CDR3 is 16 residues. Germline assignment: CDR1 SEHNR and CDR2 FQNEAQ (reference sequence). V lost 1 base, J lost 6 bases, and 19 bases lay in between. TCRdb re-called the 5' RACE reads with MiXCR, one entry per CDR3 protein. The sample consists of a few hundred thousand distinct CDR3 sequences, 8% to 11% of them appearing once. This clonotype appeared a few times. The gene calls are TRBV7-9 and TRBJ2-7; D ambiguous. This TCR came from a man aged 50-59 years in good health. The specimen sequenced was memory T cells sorted from blood. CDR3 nucleotide sequence: TGTGCCAGCAGCTTAGGGGCAGGTTTGGGATCCGGCGAGCAGTACTTC. Its protein product is CASSLGAGLGSGEQYF. Full variable domain (outside the CDR3, taken from reference TRBV7-9 and TRBJ2-7): DTGVSQNPRHKITKRGQNVTFRCDPISEHNRLYWYRQTLGQGPEFLTYFQNEAQLEKSRLLSDRFSAERPKGSFSTLEIQRTEQGDSAMYLCASSLGAGLGSGEQYFGPGTRLTVT.